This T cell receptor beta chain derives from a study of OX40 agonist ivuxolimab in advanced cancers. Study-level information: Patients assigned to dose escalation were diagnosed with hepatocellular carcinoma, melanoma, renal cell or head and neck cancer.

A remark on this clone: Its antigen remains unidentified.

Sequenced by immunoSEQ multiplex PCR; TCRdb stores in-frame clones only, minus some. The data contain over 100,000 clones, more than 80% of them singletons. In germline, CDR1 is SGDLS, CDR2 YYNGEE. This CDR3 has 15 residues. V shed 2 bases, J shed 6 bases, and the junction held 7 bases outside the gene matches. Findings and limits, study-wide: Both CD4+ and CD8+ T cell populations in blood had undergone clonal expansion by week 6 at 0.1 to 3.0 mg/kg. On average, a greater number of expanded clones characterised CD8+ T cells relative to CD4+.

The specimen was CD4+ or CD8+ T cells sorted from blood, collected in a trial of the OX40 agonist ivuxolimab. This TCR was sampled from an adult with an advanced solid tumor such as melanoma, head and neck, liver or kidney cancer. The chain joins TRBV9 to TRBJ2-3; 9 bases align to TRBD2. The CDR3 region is CASSVFAGGPDTQYF. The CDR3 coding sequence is TGTGCCAGCAGCGTGTTTGCGGGGGGGCCTGATACGCAGTATTTT.